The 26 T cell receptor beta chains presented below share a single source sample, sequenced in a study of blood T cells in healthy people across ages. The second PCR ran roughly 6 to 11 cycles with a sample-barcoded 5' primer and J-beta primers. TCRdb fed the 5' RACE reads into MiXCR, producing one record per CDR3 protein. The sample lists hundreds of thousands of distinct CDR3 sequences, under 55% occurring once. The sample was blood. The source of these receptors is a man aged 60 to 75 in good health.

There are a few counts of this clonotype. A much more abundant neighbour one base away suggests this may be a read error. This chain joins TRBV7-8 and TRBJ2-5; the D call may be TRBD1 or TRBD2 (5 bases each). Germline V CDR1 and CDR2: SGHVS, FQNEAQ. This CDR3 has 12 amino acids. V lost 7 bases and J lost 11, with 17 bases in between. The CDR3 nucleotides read TGTGCCAGCACCCGAGGGGTCAATGAGCAGTACTTC. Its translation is CASTRGVNEQYF.

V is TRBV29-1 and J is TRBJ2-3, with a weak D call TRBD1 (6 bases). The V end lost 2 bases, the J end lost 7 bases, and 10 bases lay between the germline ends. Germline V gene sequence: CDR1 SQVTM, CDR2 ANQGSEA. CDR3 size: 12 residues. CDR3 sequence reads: CSVEQGSYTQYF. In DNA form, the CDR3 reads TGCAGCGTTGAACAGGGGTCCTATACGCAGTATTTT.

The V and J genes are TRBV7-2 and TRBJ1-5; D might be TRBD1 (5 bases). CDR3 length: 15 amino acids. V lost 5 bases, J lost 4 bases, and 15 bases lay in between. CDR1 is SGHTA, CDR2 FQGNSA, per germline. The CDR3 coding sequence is TGTGCCAGCAGCACCTCCGGGACGGTGAATCAGCCCCAGCATTTT. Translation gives CASSTSGTVNQPQHF. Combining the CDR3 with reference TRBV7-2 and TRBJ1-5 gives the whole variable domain GAGVSQSPSNKVTEKGKDVELRCDPISGHTALYWYRQSLGQGLEFLIYFQGNSAPDKSGLPSDRFSAERTGGSVSTLTIQRTQQEDSAVYLCASSTSGTVNQPQHFGDGTRLSIL.

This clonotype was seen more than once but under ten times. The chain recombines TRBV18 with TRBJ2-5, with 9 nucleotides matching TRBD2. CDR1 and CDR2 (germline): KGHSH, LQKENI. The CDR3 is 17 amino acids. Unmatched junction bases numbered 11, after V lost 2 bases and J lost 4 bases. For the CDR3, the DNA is TGTGCCAGCTCACCAAGGATCGGCGGGGGGGCCTTAGAGACCCAGTACTTC. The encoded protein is CASSPRIGGGALETQYF. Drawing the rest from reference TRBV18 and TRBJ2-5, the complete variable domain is NAGVMQNPRHLVRRRGQEARLRCSPMKGHSHVYWYRQLPEEGLKFMVYLQKENIIDESGMPKERFSAEFPKEGPSILRIQQVVRGDSAAYFCASSPRIGGGALETQYFGPGTRLLVL.

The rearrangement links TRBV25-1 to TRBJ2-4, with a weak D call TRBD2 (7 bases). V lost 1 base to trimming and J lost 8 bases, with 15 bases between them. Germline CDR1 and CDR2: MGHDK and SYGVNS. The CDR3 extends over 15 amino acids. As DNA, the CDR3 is TGTGCCAGCAGTGAATCGAGGGGGGGGGTGGACATTCAGTACTTC. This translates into CASSESRGGVDIQYF.

In DNA form, the CDR3 reads TGTGCCAGCAGCCCATGGACAGGCTCTGGAGAGACCCAGTACTTC. Amino acids: CASSPWTGSGETQYF. The chain joins TRBV7-2 to TRBJ2-5, with TRBD1 matching over 7 bases. The CDR3 is 15 residues long. The trim removed 5 bases at V and 4 bases at J, leaving 10 bases unmatched. Per the germline V gene, CDR1 is SGHTA and CDR2 is FQGNSA.

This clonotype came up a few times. The DNA for the CDR3 is TGCAGTGCAAACCCAAGGGGGTACGAGGGTCCTTACAATGAGCAGTTCTTC. Protein product: CSANPRGYEGPYNEQFF. The gene calls are TRBV20-1 and TRBJ2-1; possible D gene TRBD1, 6 bases. CDR3 length equals 17 residues. Looked up from germline, CDR1 is DFQATT and CDR2 is SNEGSKA (reference sequence). V lost 6 bases and J 4 bases, leaving 25 bases between the germline ends.

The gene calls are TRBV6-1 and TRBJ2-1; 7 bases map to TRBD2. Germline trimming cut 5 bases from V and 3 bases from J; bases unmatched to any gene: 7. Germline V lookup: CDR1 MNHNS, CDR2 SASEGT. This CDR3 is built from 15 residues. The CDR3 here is CASSSPERGYNEQFF. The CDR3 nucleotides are TGTGCCAGCAGTTCCCCCGAGCGGGGCTACAATGAGCAGTTCTTC.

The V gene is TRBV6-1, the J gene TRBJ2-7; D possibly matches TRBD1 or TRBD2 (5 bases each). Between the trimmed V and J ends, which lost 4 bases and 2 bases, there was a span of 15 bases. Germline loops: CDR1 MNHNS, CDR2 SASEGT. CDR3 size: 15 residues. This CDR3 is CASSARPGPTYEQYF. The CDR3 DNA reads TGTGCCAGCAGTGCTAGACCGGGACCAACCTACGAGCAGTACTTC.

DNA of the CDR3: TGTGCCAGCAGTCCCGGTACCAGAGGTCAGCCCCAGCATTTT. This translates into CASSPGTRGQPQHF. The chain uses TRBV6-2 or TRBV6-3 and TRBJ1-5; D is undetermined. The CDR3 has 14 amino acids. V lost 5 bases to trimming and J lost 6 bases, with 14 bases between them. Germline CDR1 MNHEY, CDR2 SVGEGT.

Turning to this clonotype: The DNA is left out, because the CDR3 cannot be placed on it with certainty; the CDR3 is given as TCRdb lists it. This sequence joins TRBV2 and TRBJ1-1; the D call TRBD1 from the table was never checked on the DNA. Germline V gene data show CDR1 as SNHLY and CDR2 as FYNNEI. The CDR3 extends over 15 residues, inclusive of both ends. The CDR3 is CASSTSDSKNTEAFF.

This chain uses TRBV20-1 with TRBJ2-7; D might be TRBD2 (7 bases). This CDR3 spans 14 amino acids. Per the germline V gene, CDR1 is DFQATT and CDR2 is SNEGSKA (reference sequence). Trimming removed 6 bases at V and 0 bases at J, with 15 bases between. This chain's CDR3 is CSALGGGRSYEQYF. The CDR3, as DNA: TGCAGTGCCCTAGGGGGGGGCCGCTCCTACGAGCAGTACTTC.

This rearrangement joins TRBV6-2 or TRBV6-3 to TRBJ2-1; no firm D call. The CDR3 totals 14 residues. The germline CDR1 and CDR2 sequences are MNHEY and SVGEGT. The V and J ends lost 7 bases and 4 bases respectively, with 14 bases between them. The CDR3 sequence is CASNSRPLYNEQFF. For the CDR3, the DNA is TGTGCCAGCAACTCACGACCACTTTACAATGAGCAGTTCTTC.

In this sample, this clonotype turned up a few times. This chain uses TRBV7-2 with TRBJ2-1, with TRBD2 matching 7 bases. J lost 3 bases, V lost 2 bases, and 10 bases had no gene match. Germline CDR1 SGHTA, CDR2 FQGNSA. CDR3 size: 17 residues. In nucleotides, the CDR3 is TGTGCCAGCAGCTTAAATAGGGCGGGGGATTTCTACAATGAGCAGTTCTTC. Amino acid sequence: CASSLNRAGDFYNEQFF.

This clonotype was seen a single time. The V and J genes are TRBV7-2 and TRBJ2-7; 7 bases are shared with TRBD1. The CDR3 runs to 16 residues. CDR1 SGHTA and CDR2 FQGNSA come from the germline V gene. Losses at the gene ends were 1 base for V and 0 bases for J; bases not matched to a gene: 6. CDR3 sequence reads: CASSLVGDRSSYEQYF. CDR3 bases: TGTGCCAGCAGCTTAGTGGGGGACAGAAGCTCCTACGAGCAGTACTTC.

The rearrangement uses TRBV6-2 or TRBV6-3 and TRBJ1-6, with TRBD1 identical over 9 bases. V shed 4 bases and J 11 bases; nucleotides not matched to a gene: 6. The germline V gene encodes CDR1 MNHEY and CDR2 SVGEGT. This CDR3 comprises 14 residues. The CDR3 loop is CASSFGQGIAPLHF. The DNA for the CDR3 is TGTGCCAGCAGTTTCGGACAGGGGATAGCACCCCTCCACTTT.

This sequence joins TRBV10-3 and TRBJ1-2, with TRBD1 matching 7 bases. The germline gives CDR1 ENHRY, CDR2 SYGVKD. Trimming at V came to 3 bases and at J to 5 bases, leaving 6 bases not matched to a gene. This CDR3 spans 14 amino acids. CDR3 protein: CAISDPTGRYGYTF. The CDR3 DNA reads TGTGCCATCAGTGACCCGACAGGGCGATATGGCTACACCTTC.

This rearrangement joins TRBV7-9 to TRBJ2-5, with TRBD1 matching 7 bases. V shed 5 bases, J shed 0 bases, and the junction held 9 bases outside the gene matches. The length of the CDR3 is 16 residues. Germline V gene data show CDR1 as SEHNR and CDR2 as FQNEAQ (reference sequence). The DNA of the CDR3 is TGTGCCAGCAGCGAGTTCGGGACAGAGTACCAAGAGACCCAGTACTTC. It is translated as CASSEFGTEYQETQYF. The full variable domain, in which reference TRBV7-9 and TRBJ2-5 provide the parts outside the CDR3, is DTGVSQNPRHKITKRGQNVTFRCDPISEHNRLYWYRQTLGQGPEFLTYFQNEAQLEKSRLLSDRFSAERPKGSFSTLEIQRTEQGDSAMYLCASSEFGTEYQETQYFGPGTRLLVL.

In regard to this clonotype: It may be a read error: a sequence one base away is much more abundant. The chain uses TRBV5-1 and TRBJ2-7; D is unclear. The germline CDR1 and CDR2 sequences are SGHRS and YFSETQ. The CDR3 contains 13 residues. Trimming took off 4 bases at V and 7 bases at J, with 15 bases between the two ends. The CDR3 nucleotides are TGCGCCAGCAGCATACTGAACGACAATGAGCAGTACTTC. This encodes CASSILNDNEQYF.

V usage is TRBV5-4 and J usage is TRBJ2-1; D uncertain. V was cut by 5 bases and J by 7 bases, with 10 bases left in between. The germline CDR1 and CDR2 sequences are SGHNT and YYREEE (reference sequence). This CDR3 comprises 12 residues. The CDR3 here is CASRGVANEQFF. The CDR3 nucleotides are TGTGCCAGCAGGGGTGTGGCTAATGAGCAGTTCTTC.

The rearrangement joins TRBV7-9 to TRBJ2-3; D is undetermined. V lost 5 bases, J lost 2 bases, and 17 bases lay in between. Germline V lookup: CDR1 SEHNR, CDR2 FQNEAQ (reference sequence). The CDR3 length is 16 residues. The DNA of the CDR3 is TGTGCCAGCAGCGACCAGGCAAGTGACTTCACAGATACGCAGTATTTT. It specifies CASSDQASDFTDTQYF.

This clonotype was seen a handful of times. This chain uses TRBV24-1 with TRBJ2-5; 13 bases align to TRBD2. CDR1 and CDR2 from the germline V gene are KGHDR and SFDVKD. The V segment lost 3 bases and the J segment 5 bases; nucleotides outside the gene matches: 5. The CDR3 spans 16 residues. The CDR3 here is CATSDRTSGGLETQYF. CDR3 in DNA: TGTGCCACCAGTGATCGGACTAGCGGGGGATTGGAGACCCAGTACTTC.

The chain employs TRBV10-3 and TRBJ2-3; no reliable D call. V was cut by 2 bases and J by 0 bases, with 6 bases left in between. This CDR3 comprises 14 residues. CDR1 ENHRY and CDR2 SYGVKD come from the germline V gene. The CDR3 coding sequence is TGTGCCATCAGTGAGGCGGCTAGCACAGATACGCAGTATTTT. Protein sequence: CAISEAASTDTQYF.

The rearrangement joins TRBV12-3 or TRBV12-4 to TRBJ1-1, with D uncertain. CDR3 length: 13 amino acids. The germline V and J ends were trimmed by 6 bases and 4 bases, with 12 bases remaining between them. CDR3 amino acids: CASSHDWGTEAFF. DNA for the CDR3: TGTGCCAGCAGCCATGACTGGGGCACTGAAGCTTTCTTT.

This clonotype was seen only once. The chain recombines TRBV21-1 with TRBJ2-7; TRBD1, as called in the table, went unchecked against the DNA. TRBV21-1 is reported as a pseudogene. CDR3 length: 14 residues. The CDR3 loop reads CASSKDSSTYEQYF. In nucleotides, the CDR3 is TGTGCCAGCAGCAAGGACAGCAGTACCTACGAGCAGTACTTC.

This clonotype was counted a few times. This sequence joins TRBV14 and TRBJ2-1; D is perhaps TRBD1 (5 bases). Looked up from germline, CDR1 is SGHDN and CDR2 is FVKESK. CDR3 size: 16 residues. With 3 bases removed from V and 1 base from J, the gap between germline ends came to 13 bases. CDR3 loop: CASSHEHRTSYNEQFF. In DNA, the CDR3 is TGTGCCAGCAGCCACGAACACAGGACGTCCTACAATGAGCAGTTCTTC.